This T cell receptor beta chain appears in the sequencing data of a study of blood T cell repertoires in COVID-19. CDR1 is WSHSY and CDR2 is SAAADI in the germline V gene. Between the trimmed V and J ends, which lost 7 bases and 2 bases, there was a span of 9 bases. The CDR3 is made up of 12 amino acids. The protocol was immunoSEQ multiplex PCR, while the TCRdb copy is restricted to in-frame clones and leaves out a portion. The table has 80,000 to 100,000 clones, 65% to 90% seen once; the top ten hold roughly a tenth. The chain links TRBV10-2 to TRBJ2-7; D possibly corresponds to TRBD1 (5 bases). This TCR came from a man aged 65 to 79 with active or convalescent COVID-19. Sequencing was done on a sample of peripheral blood. The CDR3 protein is CASIDSAYEQYF. In nucleotides, the CDR3 is TGCGCCAGCATTGACAGTGCCTACGAGCAGTACTTC.